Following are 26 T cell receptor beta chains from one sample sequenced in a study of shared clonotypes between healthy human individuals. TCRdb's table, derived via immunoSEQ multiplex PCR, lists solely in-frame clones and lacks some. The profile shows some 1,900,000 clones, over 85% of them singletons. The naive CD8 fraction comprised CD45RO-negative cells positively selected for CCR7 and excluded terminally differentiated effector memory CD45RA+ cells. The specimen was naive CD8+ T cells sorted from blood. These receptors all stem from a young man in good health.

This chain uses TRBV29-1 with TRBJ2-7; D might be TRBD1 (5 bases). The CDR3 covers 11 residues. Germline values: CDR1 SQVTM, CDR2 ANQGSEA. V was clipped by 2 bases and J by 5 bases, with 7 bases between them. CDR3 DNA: TGCAGCGTTGAATGGGGCCACGAGCAGTACTTC. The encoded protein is CSVEWGHEQYF.

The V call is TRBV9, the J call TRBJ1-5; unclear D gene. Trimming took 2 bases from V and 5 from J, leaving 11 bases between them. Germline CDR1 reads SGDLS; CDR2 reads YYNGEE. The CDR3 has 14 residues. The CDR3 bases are TGTGCCAGCAGCGTTAGTATTGGGGATCAGCCCCAGCATTTT. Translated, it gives CASSVSIGDQPQHF.

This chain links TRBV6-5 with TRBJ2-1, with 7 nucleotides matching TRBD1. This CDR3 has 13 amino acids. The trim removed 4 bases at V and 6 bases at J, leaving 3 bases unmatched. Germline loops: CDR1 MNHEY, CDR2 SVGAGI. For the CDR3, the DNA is TGTGCCAGCAGTTCGTCAGGGGGCAATGAGCAGTTCTTC. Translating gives CASSSSGGNEQFF.

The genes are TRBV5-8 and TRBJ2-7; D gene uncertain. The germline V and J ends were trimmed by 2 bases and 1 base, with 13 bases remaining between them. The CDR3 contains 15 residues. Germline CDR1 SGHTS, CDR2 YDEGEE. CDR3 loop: CASSFRTLPSYEQYF. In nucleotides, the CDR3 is TGTGCCAGCAGCTTTCGTACACTCCCGTCCTACGAGCAGTACTTC.

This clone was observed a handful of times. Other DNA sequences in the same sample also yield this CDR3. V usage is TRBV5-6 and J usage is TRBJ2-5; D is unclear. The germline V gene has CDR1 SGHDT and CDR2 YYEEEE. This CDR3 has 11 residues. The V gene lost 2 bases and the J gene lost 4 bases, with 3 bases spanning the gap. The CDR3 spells CASSFGETQYF. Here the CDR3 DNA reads TGTGCCAGCAGCTTTGGAGAGACCCAGTACTTC.

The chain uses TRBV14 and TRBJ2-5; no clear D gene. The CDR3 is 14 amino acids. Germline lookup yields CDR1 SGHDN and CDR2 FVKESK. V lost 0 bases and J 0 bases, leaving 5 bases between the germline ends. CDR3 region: CASSQEMYQETQYF. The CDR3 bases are TGTGCCAGCAGCCAAGAAATGTACCAAGAGACCCAGTACTTC.

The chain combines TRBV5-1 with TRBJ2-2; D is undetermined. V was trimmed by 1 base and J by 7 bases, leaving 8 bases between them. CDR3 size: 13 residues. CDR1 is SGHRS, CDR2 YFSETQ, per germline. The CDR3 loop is CASSLSGFGELFF. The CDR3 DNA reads TGCGCCAGCAGCTTGTCCGGGTTCGGGGAGCTGTTTTTT.

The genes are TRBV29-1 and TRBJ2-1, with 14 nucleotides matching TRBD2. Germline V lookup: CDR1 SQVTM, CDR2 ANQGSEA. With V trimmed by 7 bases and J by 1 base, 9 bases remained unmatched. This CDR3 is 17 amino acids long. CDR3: CSALSTSGRASYNEQFF. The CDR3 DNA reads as TGCAGCGCGCTCTCGACTAGCGGGAGGGCATCCTACAATGAGCAGTTCTTC.

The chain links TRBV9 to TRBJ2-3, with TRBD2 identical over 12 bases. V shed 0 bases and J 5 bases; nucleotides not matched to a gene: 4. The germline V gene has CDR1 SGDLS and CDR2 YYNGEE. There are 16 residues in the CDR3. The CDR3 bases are TGTGCCAGCAGCGTAGGACTAGCGGGAGTTGGAGATACGCAGTATTTT. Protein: CASSVGLAGVGDTQYF.

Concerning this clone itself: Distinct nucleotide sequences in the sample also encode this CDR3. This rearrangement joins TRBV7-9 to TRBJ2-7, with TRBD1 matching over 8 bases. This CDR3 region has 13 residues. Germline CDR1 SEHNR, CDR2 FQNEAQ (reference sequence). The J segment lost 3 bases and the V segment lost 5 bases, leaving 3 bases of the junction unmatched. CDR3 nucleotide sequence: TGTGCCAGCAGCCCGGGACAGGTCTACGAGCAGTACTTC. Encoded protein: CASSPGQVYEQYF.

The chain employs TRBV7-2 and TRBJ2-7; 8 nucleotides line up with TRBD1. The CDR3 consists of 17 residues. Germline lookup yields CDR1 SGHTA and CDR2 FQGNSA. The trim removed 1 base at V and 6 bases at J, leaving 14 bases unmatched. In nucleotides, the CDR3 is TGTGCCAGCAGCTTAGATCCTCCACAGGGGGAAGCGGGCGAGCAGTACTTC. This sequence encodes CASSLDPPQGEAGEQYF.

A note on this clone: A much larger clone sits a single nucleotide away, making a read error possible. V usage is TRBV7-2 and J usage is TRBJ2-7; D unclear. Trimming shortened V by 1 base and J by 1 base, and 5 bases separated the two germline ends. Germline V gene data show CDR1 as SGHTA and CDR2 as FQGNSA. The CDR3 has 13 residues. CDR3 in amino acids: CASSLDDSYEQYF. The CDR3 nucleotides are TGTGCCAGCAGCTTAGACGATTCCTACGAGCAGTACTTC.

CDR3 sequence (DNA): TGTGCCAGTAGTATAGATTCGGAAGACAATGAGCAGTTCTTC. Protein product: CASSIDSEDNEQFF. V is TRBV19 and J is TRBJ2-1; D gene ambiguous. The CDR3 runs to 14 residues. The V gene's germline CDR1 is LNHDA and CDR2 SQIVND (reference sequence). V lost 0 bases, J lost 5 bases, and 8 bases lay in between.

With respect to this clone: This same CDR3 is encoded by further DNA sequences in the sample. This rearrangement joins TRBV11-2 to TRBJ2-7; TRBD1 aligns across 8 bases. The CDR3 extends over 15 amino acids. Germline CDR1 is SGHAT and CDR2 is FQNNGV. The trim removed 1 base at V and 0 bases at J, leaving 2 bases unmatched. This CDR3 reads CASSLGQGASYEQYF. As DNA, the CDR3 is TGTGCCAGCAGCTTAGGGCAGGGGGCCTCCTACGAGCAGTACTTC.

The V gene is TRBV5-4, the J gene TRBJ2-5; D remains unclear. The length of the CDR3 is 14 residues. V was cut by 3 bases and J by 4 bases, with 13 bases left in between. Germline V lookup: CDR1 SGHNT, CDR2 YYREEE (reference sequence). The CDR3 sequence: CASSSSSFVETQYF. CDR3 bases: TGTGCCAGCAGCTCCTCTAGTTTTGTAGAGACCCAGTACTTC.

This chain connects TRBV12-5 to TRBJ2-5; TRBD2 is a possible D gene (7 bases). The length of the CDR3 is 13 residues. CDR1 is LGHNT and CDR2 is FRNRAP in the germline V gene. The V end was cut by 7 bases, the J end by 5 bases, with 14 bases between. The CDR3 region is CASALGGQETQYF. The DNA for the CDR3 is TGTGCTAGTGCCCTGGGGGGGCAGGAGACCCAGTACTTC.

The CDR3 protein is CASSRDRESLEQFF. CDR3 nucleotide sequence: TGTGCCAGTAGTAGGGACAGGGAGAGTCTCGAGCAGTTCTTC. This chain connects TRBV19 to TRBJ2-1, with TRBD1 matching over 9 bases. With 4 bases clipped from V and 10 bases from J, the junction kept 8 bases outside the gene matches. This CDR3 region has 14 residues. Germline V gene data show CDR1 as LNHDA and CDR2 as SQIVND (reference sequence).

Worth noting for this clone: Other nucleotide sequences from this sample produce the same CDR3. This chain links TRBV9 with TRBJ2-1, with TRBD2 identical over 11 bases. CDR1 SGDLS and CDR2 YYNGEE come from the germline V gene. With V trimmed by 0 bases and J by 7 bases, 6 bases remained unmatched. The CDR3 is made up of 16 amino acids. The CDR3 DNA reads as TGTGCCAGCAGCGTAGCGCTAGCGGGGGGATGGAATGAGCAGTTCTTC. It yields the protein CASSVALAGGWNEQFF.

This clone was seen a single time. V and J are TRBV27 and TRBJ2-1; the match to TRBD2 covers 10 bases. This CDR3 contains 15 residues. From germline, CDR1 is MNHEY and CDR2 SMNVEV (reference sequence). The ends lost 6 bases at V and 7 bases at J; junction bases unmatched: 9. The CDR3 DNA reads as TGTGCCAGCAGCAACACAGCGGGGGGGCAAAATGAGCAGTTCTTC. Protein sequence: CASSNTAGGQNEQFF.

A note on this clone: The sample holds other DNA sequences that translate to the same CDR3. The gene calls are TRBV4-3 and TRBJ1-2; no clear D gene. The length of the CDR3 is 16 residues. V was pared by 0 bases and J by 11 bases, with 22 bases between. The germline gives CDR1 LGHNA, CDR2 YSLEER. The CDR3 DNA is TGCGCCAGCAGCCAAGATCTAAACACAGAAAAGGGAGGTTACACCTTC. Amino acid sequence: CASSQDLNTEKGGYTF.

CDR3 nucleotides: TGCGCCAGCAGCCCAGCGGGAGGGGGCCTCTACAATGAGCAGTTCTTC. Translation gives CASSPAGGGLYNEQFF. The V gene is TRBV4-1, the J gene TRBJ2-1; 10 bases agree with TRBD2. V trimming: 4 bases; J trimming: 3 bases; junction bases outside the gene matches: 6. This CDR3 comprises 16 residues. Germline assignment: CDR1 MGHRA and CDR2 YSYEKL.

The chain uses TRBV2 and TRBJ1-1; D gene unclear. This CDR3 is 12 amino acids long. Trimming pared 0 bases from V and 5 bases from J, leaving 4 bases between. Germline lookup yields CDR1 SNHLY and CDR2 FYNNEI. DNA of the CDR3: TGTGCCAGCAGTGAAGCGTTGACTGAAGCTTTCTTT. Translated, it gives CASSEALTEAFF. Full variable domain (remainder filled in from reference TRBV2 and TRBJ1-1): EPEVTQTPSHQVTQMGQEVILRCVPISNHLYFYWYRQILGQKVEFLVSFYNNEISEKSEIFDDQFSVERPDGSNFTLKIRSTKLEDSAMYFCASSEALTEAFFGQGTRLTVV.

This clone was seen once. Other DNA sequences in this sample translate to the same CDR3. CDR3 nucleotide sequence: TGTGCCAGCAGTTGGGCGGGGAACACTGAAGCTTTCTTT. This gives the protein CASSWAGNTEAFF. The chain has TRBV27 and TRBJ1-1; D unclear. In germline, CDR1 is MNHEY, CDR2 SMNVEV (reference sequence). The V end lost 4 bases, the J end lost 1 base, and 7 bases lay between the germline ends. The CDR3 consists of 13 residues.

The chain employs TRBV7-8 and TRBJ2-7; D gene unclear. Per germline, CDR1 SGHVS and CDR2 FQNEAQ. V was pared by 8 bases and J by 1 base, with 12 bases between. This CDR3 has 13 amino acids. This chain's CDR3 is CASAAGSSYEQYF. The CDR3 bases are TGTGCCAGCGCGGCAGGCAGTTCCTACGAGCAGTACTTC. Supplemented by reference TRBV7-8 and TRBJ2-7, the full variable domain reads GAGVSQSPRYKVAKRGQDVALRCDPISGHVSLFWYQQALGQGPEFLTYFQNEAQLDKSGLPSDRFFAERPEGSVSTLKIQRTQQEDSAVYLCASAAGSSYEQYFGPGTRLTVT.

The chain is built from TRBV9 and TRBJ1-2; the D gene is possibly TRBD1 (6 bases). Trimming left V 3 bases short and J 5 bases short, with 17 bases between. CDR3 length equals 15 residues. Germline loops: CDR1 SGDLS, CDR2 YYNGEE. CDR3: CASSETGQGGYGYTF. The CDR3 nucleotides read TGTGCCAGCAGCGAGACAGGTCAAGGGGGGTATGGCTACACCTTC.

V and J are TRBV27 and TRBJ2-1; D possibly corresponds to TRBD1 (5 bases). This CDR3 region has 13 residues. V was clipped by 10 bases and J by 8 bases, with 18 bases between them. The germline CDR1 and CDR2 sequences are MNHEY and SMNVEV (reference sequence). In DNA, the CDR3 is TGTGCCACCGGACAAGGGTTGATAGATGAGCAGTTCTTC. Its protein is CATGQGLIDEQFF.